This TCR beta chain originates from a study of hypomethylating agent response in myelodysplastic syndrome. The germline gives CDR1 SGHAT, CDR2 FQDESV (reference sequence). CDR3 length: 14 amino acids. V lost 1 base and J lost 2, with 7 bases in between. Repertoires were generated with immunoSEQ multiplex PCR, while TCRdb's copy carries only in-frame clones and drops some. Of about 4,400 clones in the sample, around 83% were seen once. Sequencing used bone marrow, obtained before or after starting hypomethylating agent treatment for myelodysplastic syndrome (not recorded which). This receptor was identified in a human donor with myelodysplastic syndrome. This chain joins TRBV11-1 and TRBJ2-3, with D uncertain. The DNA for the CDR3 is TGTGCCAGCAGCTTAGGAGAGTCCACAGATACGCAGTATTTT. Protein product: CASSLGESTDTQYF. Drawing the rest from reference TRBV11-1 and TRBJ2-3, the complete variable domain is EAEVAQSPRYKITEKSQAVAFWCDPISGHATLYWYRQILGQGPELLVQFQDESVVDDSQLPKDRFSAERLKGVDSTLKIQPAELGDSAMYLCASSLGESTDTQYFGPGTRLTVL.